Listed below are T cell receptor beta chains from one sample, sequenced in a study of T cell repertoires in cytomegalovirus infection. TCRdb redid the calling of the reads with MiXCR, one entry per CDR3 protein. The sample holds 830,000 or so distinct CDR3 sequences, 32% seen once. No antigen has been assigned to these receptors. The specimen was cultured CD8+ T cells from PBMCs, collected from culture after CMV antigen stimulation. All receptors come from a human donor in good health (CMV status not recorded). Some clones in this sample may be carry-over from other donors' samples. CDR3s include the opening cysteine and the closing phenylalanine or tryptophan. D genes are given only for firm matches. Expanded clones get a size class; other rows say once, few or many, or leave the size out.

TRBV7-2,large,.,TRBJ2-7,TGTGCCAGCAGCTTAGACAGGGATTCCTACGAGCAGTACTTC,CASSLDRDSYEQYF
TRBV9,few,.,TRBJ1-1,TGTGCCAGCAGCTCCGAGGGGTTCCCGAACACTGAAGCTTTCTTT,CASSSEGFPNTEAFF
TRBV7-4,few,TRBD2,TRBJ2-5,TGTGCCAGCATCGGTGGGGGGGAAGAGACCCAGTACTTC,CASIGGGEETQYF
TRBV9,.,.,TRBJ1-1,TGTGCCAGCAGCGTTCCCCCAGACTCCCCGCTGAACACTGAAGCTTTCTTT,CASSVPPDSPLNTEAFF
TRBV7-2,.,.,TRBJ2-4,TGTGCCAGCAGCTTAGCTCTAGGGGGAAACAATCAGTACTTC,CASSLALGGNNQYF
TRBV4-1,.,.,TRBJ2-1,TGCGCCAGCAGCCTTACTACCTTGAGCTTAGAGTACAATGAGCAGTTCTTC,CASSLTTLSLEYNEQFF
TRBV27,few,.,TRBJ2-1,TGTGCCAGCAGCCCCGGGCCCGATGAGCAGTTCTTC,CASSPGPDEQFF
TRBV14,.,.,TRBJ1-3,TGTGCCAGCAGCCAAGAAGTCGACATCGTTATGCCGACATTCTCTGGAAACACCATATATTTT,CASSQEVDIVMPTFSGNTIYF
TRBV20-1,.,.,TRBJ2-1,TGCAGTGCCCCTTGGGGGGGCCCGTACAATGAGCAGTTCTTC,CSAPWGGPYNEQFF
TRBV19,.,TRBD1,TRBJ1-6,TGTGCCAGTAGTATTGGGACAGGGTACGATTCACCCCTCCACTTT,CASSIGTGYDSPLHF
TRBV27,.,.,TRBJ2-2,TGTGCCAGCAGTTTCCGGGGTCCGGGGTACACCGGGGAGCTGTTTTTT,CASSFRGPGYTGELFF
TRBV11-3,many,.,TRBJ2-1,TGTGCCAGCAGCTTAGCTTTCCGGGATACCAAGTACAATGAGCAGTTCTTC,CASSLAFRDTKYNEQFF
TRBV27,once,.,TRBJ1-6,TGTGCCAGCAGTTTAGGGATGGATTCACCCCTCCACTTT,CASSLGMDSPLHF
TRBV27,few,.,TRBJ2-4,TGTGCCAGCAGTCCCCGGTTGGCCGGAGGCATTCAGTACTTC,CASSPRLAGGIQYF
TRBV7-6,.,TRBD1,TRBJ1-2,TGTGCCAGCAGCTTAGGAGAAGACAGGGGCCCCGATGGCTACACCTTC,CASSLGEDRGPDGYTF
TRBV4-3,.,TRBD1,TRBJ2-2,TGCGCCAGCAGCCAATGGGCAGGGGGCAGGAGGGACACCGGGGAGCTGTTTTTT,CASSQWAGGRRDTGELFF
TRBV27,.,TRBD2,TRBJ2-3,TGTGCCAGCAGTTGGGGGACTAGCCCCCCAGATACGCAGTATTTT,CASSWGTSPPDTQYF
TRBV4-3,few,.,TRBJ1-1,TGCGCCAGCAGCCAAGATGTTGGGGTCCGAGGCACTGAAGCTTTCTTT,CASSQDVGVRGTEAFF
TRBV7-9,many,TRBD2,TRBJ2-5,TGTGCCAGCAGCACCCTTAGCGGGGACAACACCCAGTACTTC,CASSTLSGDNTQYF
TRBV6-5,.,.,TRBJ1-2,TGTGCCAGCAGTTATACACTTAACTATGGCTACACCTTC,CASSYTLNYGYTF
TRBV6-2/TRBV6-3,few,.,TRBJ1-2,TGTGCCAGCAGTTACTCTAGGGGAAAGGACGGCTACACCTTC,CASSYSRGKDGYTF
TRBV29-1,few,.,TRBJ1-1,TGCAGCGTCCCAGGACCTACCGAAGCTTTCTTT,CSVPGPTEAFF
TRBV7-6,many,TRBD1,TRBJ2-1,TGTGCCAGCAGCTTAGATGCAGGGGGCGCGGACCATGAGCAGTTCTTC,CASSLDAGGADHEQFF
TRBV19,.,.,TRBJ1-5,TGTGCCAGTAGTATTTTCTTTGATCAGCCCCAGCATTTT,CASSIFFDQPQHF